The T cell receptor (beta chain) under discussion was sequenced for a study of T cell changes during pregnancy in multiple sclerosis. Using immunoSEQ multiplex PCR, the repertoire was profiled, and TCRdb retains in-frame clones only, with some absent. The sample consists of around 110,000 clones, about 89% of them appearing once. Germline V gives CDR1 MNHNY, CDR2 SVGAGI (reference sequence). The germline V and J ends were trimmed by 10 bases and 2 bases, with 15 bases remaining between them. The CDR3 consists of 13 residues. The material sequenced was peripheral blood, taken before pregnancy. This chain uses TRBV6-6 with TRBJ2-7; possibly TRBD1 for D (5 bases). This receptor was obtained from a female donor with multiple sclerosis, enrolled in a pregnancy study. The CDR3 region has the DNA TGTGCCATCAGCAAAGACAGTGCCTACGAGCAGTACTTC. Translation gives CAISKDSAYEQYF.